These 10 T cell receptor beta chains share one sample of origin, sequenced in a study of blood T cells in healthy people across ages. Through a sample-barcoded 5' primer and a J-beta primer mix, a second PCR was run for about 6 to 11 cycles. TCRdb re-analysed the 5' RACE reads in MiXCR, keeping a single row per CDR3 protein. The profile covers 700,000 or so distinct CDR3 sequences, with about 20% appearing a single time and 22% taken by the ten largest. Sample: blood. These receptors originate from an older man in good health.

V and J are TRBV7-2 and TRBJ2-1, with 10 bases aligning to TRBD2. Trimming removed 1 base from V and 7 bases from J; junction bases left unmatched: 7. Germline V gene data show CDR1 as SGHTA and CDR2 as FQGNSA. CDR3 length: 16 residues. DNA of the CDR3: TGTGCCAGCAGCTTAGGCTCAGCGGGAGGGCCAAATGAGCAGTTCTTC. Encoded protein: CASSLGSAGGPNEQFF.

The V gene is TRBV24-1, the J gene TRBJ2-3; 8 positions match TRBD2. The CDR3 extends over 15 amino acids. After removal of 3 bases from V and 2 bases from J, the junction contained 3 bases not matched to a gene. The germline gives CDR1 KGHDR, CDR2 SFDVKD. Written as DNA, the CDR3 is TGTGCCACCAGTGATGCTAGCGGGTTCACAGATACGCAGTATTTT. Translated, it gives CATSDASGFTDTQYF.

This chain joins TRBV18 and TRBJ2-5; D ambiguous. Germline lookup yields CDR1 KGHSH and CDR2 LQKENI. The V and J ends lost 6 bases and 5 bases respectively, with 13 bases between them. This CDR3 has 13 amino acids. The CDR3 DNA reads as TGTGCCAGCTCCCGATCAAGTCAGGAGACCCAGTACTTC. It encodes CASSRSSQETQYF.

This clonotype has more than one count but fewer than ten. V is TRBV11-2 and J is TRBJ1-2; D is ambiguous. V was trimmed by 5 bases and J by 2 bases, leaving 9 bases between them. This CDR3 is built from 13 residues. In germline, CDR1 is SGHAT, CDR2 FQNNGV. This CDR3 is CASSQDTNYGYTF. In nucleotides, the CDR3 is TGTGCCAGCAGCCAAGACACCAACTATGGCTACACCTTC.

This clonotype was counted at least ten times. This chain uses TRBV29-1 with TRBJ1-1; 11 bases map to TRBD1. Germline loops: CDR1 SQVTM, CDR2 ANQGSEA. This CDR3 is built from 12 residues. Trimming at V came to 7 bases and at J to 4 bases, leaving 2 bases not matched to a gene. CDR3 bases: TGCAGCGGGGGGACAGGGGGCACTGAAGCTTTCTTT. Translation gives CSGGTGGTEAFF.

The chain joins TRBV7-9 to TRBJ1-1; a possible D gene is TRBD1 (5 bases). Looked up from germline, CDR1 is SEHNR and CDR2 is FQNEAQ (reference sequence). The CDR3 contains 15 residues. The V gene lost 2 bases and the J gene lost 1 base, with 11 bases spanning the gap. CDR3 sequence: CASSLRRQQNTEAFF. DNA for the CDR3: TGTGCCAGCAGCTTAAGGAGACAGCAGAACACTGAAGCTTTCTTT.

This clonotype came up a few times. CDR3 sequence (DNA): TGTGCCAGCAAAGGACAGTCGGGTTCACCCCTCCACTTT. Protein: CASKGQSGSPLHF. The chain couples TRBV6-1 to TRBJ1-6, with D possibly being TRBD1 (6 bases). The germline V and J ends were trimmed by 7 bases and 9 bases, with 13 bases remaining between them. Germline values: CDR1 MNHNS, CDR2 SASEGT. The CDR3 totals 13 residues.

The chain's CDR3 is CSARVSGGGYSGANVLTF. The CDR3 DNA reads as TGCAGTGCTAGGGTTTCAGGGGGGGGGTACTCTGGGGCCAACGTCCTGACTTTC. V and J are TRBV20-1 and TRBJ2-6, with D perhaps assigned TRBD1 or TRBD2 (7 bases each). Trimming shortened V by 3 bases and J by 0 bases, and 18 bases separated the two germline ends. Germline V gene data show CDR1 as DFQATT and CDR2 as SNEGSKA (reference sequence). This CDR3 has 18 amino acids.

This clonotype showed up just a few times. The chain is built from TRBV6-2 or TRBV6-3 and TRBJ2-7; D is unclear. This CDR3 comprises 13 residues. The germline CDR1 and CDR2 sequences are MNHEY and SVGEGT. V dropped 7 bases and J dropped 6 bases, with 16 bases sitting between them. The chain's CDR3 is CASTMGYLTEQYV. CDR3 nucleotide sequence: TGTGCCAGCACCATGGGGTATCTGACCGAGCAGTACGTC.

This clonotype was recorded a few times. This rearrangement joins TRBV10-3 to TRBJ2-1, with 8 bases fitting TRBD2. J gave up 8 bases and V 5 bases, and 14 bases lay outside the gene matches. Looked up from germline, CDR1 is ENHRY and CDR2 is SYGVKD. The CDR3 extends over 16 amino acids. The CDR3 region is CAISPPRVAGIYEQFF. CDR3 DNA: TGTGCCATCAGTCCCCCTCGGGTAGCGGGAATCTATGAGCAGTTCTTC.